Listed here is a single TCR beta chain. Its antigen is still unknown. Per germline, CDR1 KGHDR and CDR2 SFDVKD. This CDR3 is built from 15 residues. The sample comes from a study of CXCR3-negative and CXCR3-positive naive CD8 T cells. General study points: Naive subsets had comparable surface CD5; TCR strength was inferred from TRB CDR3 properties. CXCR3-positive naive cells had more hydrophobic TRB CDR3s than CXCR3-negative naive cells.

TRB cDNA libraries were made by UMI-labeled 5' RACE. TCRdb derives one entry per CDR3 protein from the 5' RACE reads, leaving out DNA. The sample table includes 150,000 or so distinct CDR3 sequences. Sorting yielded triplicates of 300,000 to 350,000 cells for each CD8+ T cell subset. V gene TRBV24-1 combines with J gene TRBJ2-1. Sample: naive CXCR3+ CD8+ T cells from blood. Subset: CD45RO-CCR7+CD27+CD95- naive CD8+ T cells expressing CXCR3 (TNR3+). This sequence was found in a human donor in good health. Some clones in this sample may be carry-over from other donors' samples. This CDR3 reads CATSDWSGSYNEQFF.